The 17 T cell receptor beta chains listed next were all sequenced from one sample in a study of Tregs in tolerant kidney transplant recipients. Clones were sequenced by immunoSEQ multiplex PCR, and TCRdb holds only the in-frame ones, with some missing. This sample's table has roughly 48,000 clones. Material: CD4+ T cells from blood, obtained before the transplant. All receptors derive from a human donor who received a combined kidney and bone marrow transplant.

Details on this clone: The CDR3 goes on 3 residues after the read ends, and that part is filled in from the germline J gene. This chain uses TRBV18 with TRBJ2-3; 7 bases are shared with TRBD2. CDR1 and CDR2 from the germline V gene are KGHSH and LQKENI. This CDR3 comprises 14 residues. After removal of 3 bases from V and 4 bases from J, the junction contained 4 bases not matched to a gene. The part of the CDR3 DNA that was read is TGTGCCAGCTCACCTTCTAGCGGCGCAGATACG. Translated, it gives CASSPSSGADT. The CDR3, in full, reads CASSPSSGADTQYF.

Comments on this clone: The sequenced fragment ends 3 residues before the CDR3 boundary, so the rest is inferred from the germline J gene. J is TRBJ2-2 and V is TRBV7-2; D remains unclear. V dropped 5 bases and J dropped 0 bases, with 10 bases sitting between them. The CDR3 totals 15 residues. Germline assignment: CDR1 SGHTA and CDR2 FQGNSA. CDR3 protein: CASSSTSANTGELFF. CDR3 bases read: TGTGCCAGCAGCAGTACCAGTGCGAACACCGGGGAG. Together with reference TRBV7-2 and TRBJ2-2, the CDR3 gives the full variable domain: GAGVSQSPSNKVTEKGKDVELRCDPISGHTALYWYRQSLGQGLEFLIYFQGNSAPDKSGLPSDRFSAERTGGSVSTLTIQRTQQEDSAVYLCASSSTSANTGELFFGEGSRLTVL.

Turning to this clone: The missing CDR3 end, 3 residues past where the read stops, is filled in from the germline J gene. V usage is TRBV19 and J usage is TRBJ2-2; 8 positions agree with TRBD2. The V and J ends lost 5 bases and 1 base, in that order; junction bases with no gene match: 6. The CDR3 consists of 16 residues. CDR1 is LNHDA, CDR2 SQIVND, per germline (reference sequence). CDR3 amino acids: CASSPLTSGNTGELFF. The DNA read from the CDR3 is TGTGCCAGTAGTCCTCTTACTAGCGGGAACACCGGGGAG.

Of note for this clone: The CDR3 is cut off 3 residues early in the read; its end comes from the germline J gene. V is TRBV5-1 and J is TRBJ1-1; perhaps TRBD1 as D (6 bases). The germline V gene encodes CDR1 SGHRS and CDR2 YFSETQ. The length of the CDR3 is 15 residues. Trimming took off 0 bases at V and 4 bases at J, with 13 bases between the two ends. CDR3 DNA (partial): TGCGCCAGCAGCTTGGCCGTCGAAGGGGGCACTGAA. This encodes CASSLAVEGGTE. In full, the CDR3 reads CASSLAVEGGTEAFF.

A word on this clone: Sequencing ends 3 residues short of the CDR3 end; the germline J gene provides the rest. This chain links TRBV30 with TRBJ2-7; 9 positions match TRBD1. The CDR3 covers 14 residues. Germline loops: CDR1 GTSNPN, CDR2 SVGIG (reference sequence). V lost 2 bases, J lost 6 bases, and 8 bases stayed unmatched. The CDR3 loop is CAWSTQTGGGEQYF. CDR3 DNA, as far as it was read: TGTGCCTGGAGTACCCAGACAGGGGGGGGCGAG.

Of note for this clone: The read comes to an end 3 residues before the CDR3 does, leaving the germline J gene to fill in the end. The chain is built from TRBV6-2 or TRBV6-3 and TRBJ1-1; D remains unclear. This CDR3 comprises 11 residues. Germline values: CDR1 MNHEY, CDR2 SVGEGT. The covered CDR3 bases are TGTGCCAGCAGTTGGGCTCACGAA. This encodes CASSWAHE. The full CDR3 protein is CASSWAHEAFF.

Partial CDR3 DNA: TGTGCCAGCAGTTACGGTACACCTGAA. Translation: CASSYGTPE. The whole CDR3 sequence is CASSYGTPEAFF. The chain combines TRBV6-2 or TRBV6-3 with TRBJ1-1; D remains unclear. The read is 3 residues too short to cover the CDR3 end, so that end is filled in from the germline J gene. Germline V gene data show CDR1 as MNHEY and CDR2 as SVGEGT. CDR3 length equals 12 residues. The V gene lost 2 bases and the J gene lost 6 bases, with 7 bases spanning the gap.

Details on this clone: The read finishes 3 residues shy of the CDR3 end, and the germline J gene is used to complete it. This rearrangement joins TRBV30 to TRBJ1-4; maybe TRBD1 (5 bases). With 0 bases removed from V and 7 bases from J, the gap between germline ends came to 12 bases. The CDR3 runs 14 residues. Germline-derived CDR1 and CDR2 are GTSNPN and SVGIG (reference sequence). The CDR3 spells CAWSVLRAGEKLFF. CDR3 DNA, as far as it was read: TGTGCCTGGAGTGTACTCAGGGCAGGTGAAAAA.

Worth noting for this clone: The read gets to within 3 residues of the CDR3 end, and the germline J gene fills in the rest. The rearrangement uses TRBV20-1 and TRBJ2-3, with TRBD1 identical over 9 bases. Germline values: CDR1 DFQATT, CDR2 SNEGSKA (reference sequence). Germline trimming cut 4 bases from V and 4 bases from J; bases unmatched to any gene: 9. CDR3 size: 15 residues. The CDR3 is CSATRQGGAPDTQYF. Partial CDR3 DNA: TGCAGTGCTACCAGACAGGGGGGGGCCCCAGATACG.

Concerning this clone itself: Read coverage stops 3 residues before the CDR3 terminus; the germline J gene supplies the remainder. This sequence joins TRBV20-1 and TRBJ2-1; 8 positions match TRBD2. Germline CDR1 and CDR2: DFQATT and SNEGSKA (reference sequence). V gave up 0 bases and J gave up 8 bases; unmatched junction bases: 15. The CDR3 consists of 17 residues. CDR3 loop: CSARDSRREVRSHEQFF. The CDR3 DNA, read in part, is TGCAGTGCTAGAGACTCGCGGCGGGAGGTAAGGAGCCATGAG.

A remark on this clone: Read data end 3 residues before the CDR3 end; the end is taken from the germline J gene. The chain couples TRBV2 to TRBJ1-5, with unresolved D. Germline CDR1 reads SNHLY; CDR2 reads FYNNEI. Trimming pared 7 bases from V and 1 base from J, leaving 8 bases between. The CDR3 totals 13 residues. CDR3 region: CASTYSSNQPQHF. Incomplete CDR3 DNA: TGTGCCAGCACCTACAGCAGCAATCAGCCC.

As for this clone: The CDR3 goes on 3 residues after the read ends, and that part is filled in from the germline J gene. The chain is built from TRBV29-1 and TRBJ2-5; D possibly corresponds to TRBD1 (6 bases). CDR3 length: 14 residues. V lost 5 bases and J lost 4, with 17 bases in between. Per the germline V gene, CDR1 is SQVTM and CDR2 is ANQGSEA. The CDR3 DNA, read in part, is TGCAGCGTTAGTCGGAGTATGGGGGCAGAGACC. It yields the protein CSVSRSMGAET. The whole CDR3 reads CSVSRSMGAETQYF. The whole variable domain, filled in from reference TRBV29-1 and TRBJ2-5, reads SAVISQKPSRDICQRGTSLTIQCQVDSQVTMMFWYRQQPGQSLTLIATANQGSEATYESGFVIDKFPISRPNLTFSTLTVSNMSPEDSSIYLCSVSRSMGAETQYFGPGTRLLVL.

Details on this clone: From the germline J gene comes the end of the CDR3, since the read stops 3 residues before it. The V gene is TRBV19, the J gene TRBJ2-6; TRBD2 might be the D (6 bases). Looked up from germline, CDR1 is LNHDA and CDR2 is SQIVND (reference sequence). There are 15 residues in the CDR3. V lost 6 bases to trimming and J lost 4 bases, with 13 bases between them. CDR3 sequence reads: CASRTGLSGANVLTF. Incomplete CDR3 DNA: TGTGCCAGTAGGACGGGACTGTCCGGGGCCAACGTC. Full variable domain (remainder filled in from reference TRBV19 and TRBJ2-6): DGGITQSPKYLFRKEGQNVTLSCEQNLNHDAMYWYRQDPGQGLRLIYYSQIVNDFQKGDIAEGYSVSREKKESFPLTVTSAQKNPTAFYLCASRTGLSGANVLTFGAGSRLTVL.

Worth noting for this clone: The read ends 3 residues before the CDR3 terminus; that terminus is restored from the germline J gene. This chain joins TRBV5-8 and TRBJ1-5; the match to TRBD1 covers 9 bases. Germline trimming cut 4 bases from V and 6 bases from J; bases unmatched to any gene: 5. Germline CDR1 reads SGHTS; CDR2 reads YDEGEE. CDR3 length: 14 residues. Partial CDR3 DNA: TGTGCCAGCAGCCCGGGACAGGGATTTCAGCCC. This gives the protein CASSPGQGFQP. The full CDR3 protein is CASSPGQGFQPQHF. Full variable domain (outside the CDR3, taken from reference TRBV5-8 and TRBJ1-5): EAGVTQSPTHLIKTRGQQATLRCSPISGHTSVYWYQQALGLGLQFLLWYDEGEERNRGNFPPRFSGRQFPNYSSELNVNALELEDSALYLCASSPGQGFQPQHFGDGTRLSIL.

As concerns this clone: The CDR3 goes on 3 residues after the read ends, and that part is filled in from the germline J gene. The rearrangement links TRBV19 to TRBJ1-1; D possibly corresponds to TRBD1 (5 bases). The germline gives CDR1 LNHDA, CDR2 SQIVND (reference sequence). Trimming stripped 5 bases from V and 2 bases from J, with 12 bases between. The CDR3 extends over 14 amino acids. CDR3 protein: CASSVTAGNTEAFF. The covered CDR3 bases are TGTGCCAGTAGTGTGACAGCTGGAAACACTGAA.

Turning to this clone: The CDR3 extends 3 residues past the end of the read, so its final part is completed from the germline J gene. The chain couples TRBV20-1 to TRBJ2-3; 7 bases are shared with TRBD1. The CDR3 covers 11 residues. CDR1 and CDR2 (germline): DFQATT, SNEGSKA (reference sequence). CDR3 amino acids: CSTDRTDTQYF. The CDR3 bases that were read are TGCAGCACGGACAGGACGGATACG.

Regarding this clone: The CDR3 end is not reached by the read, which stops 3 residues before it; the germline J gene fills it in. The rearrangement links TRBV20-1 to TRBJ2-3, with 7 positions matching TRBD2. This CDR3 spans 15 amino acids. V dropped 5 bases and J dropped 0; count of bases not matched to a gene: 8. CDR1 is DFQATT and CDR2 is SNEGSKA in the germline V gene (reference sequence). CDR3 bases read: TGCAGTGCTCCCTCGGGGGGATCTAGCACAGATACG. This encodes CSAPSGGSSTDT. The CDR3 in full is CSAPSGGSSTDTQYF.